This entry is about one T cell receptor beta chain. Its antigen is not identified. The protocol was immunoSEQ multiplex PCR, while the TCRdb copy is restricted to in-frame clones and leaves out a portion. The sample has about 120,000 clones; roughly 84% are singletons. The data originate from a study of T cell responses to AZD1222 COVID-19 vaccine. General observations from the study: In a largely white British group with more females than males, clonal diversity was possibly underestimated.

The sample here was peripheral blood, taken on day 0 of AZD1222 vaccination. The source of this sequence is an adult in good health.

The CDR3 region has the DNA TGTGCTAGTGGAACACCGGGAGTTATCTACGAGCAGTACTTC. This gives the protein CASGTPGVIYEQYF. The chain employs TRBV12-5 and TRBJ2-7; D is possibly TRBD2 (6 bases). There are 14 residues in the CDR3. The ends were cut back, 6 bases at V and 3 bases at J, with 15 bases in the middle. From germline, CDR1 is LGHNT and CDR2 FRNRAP.